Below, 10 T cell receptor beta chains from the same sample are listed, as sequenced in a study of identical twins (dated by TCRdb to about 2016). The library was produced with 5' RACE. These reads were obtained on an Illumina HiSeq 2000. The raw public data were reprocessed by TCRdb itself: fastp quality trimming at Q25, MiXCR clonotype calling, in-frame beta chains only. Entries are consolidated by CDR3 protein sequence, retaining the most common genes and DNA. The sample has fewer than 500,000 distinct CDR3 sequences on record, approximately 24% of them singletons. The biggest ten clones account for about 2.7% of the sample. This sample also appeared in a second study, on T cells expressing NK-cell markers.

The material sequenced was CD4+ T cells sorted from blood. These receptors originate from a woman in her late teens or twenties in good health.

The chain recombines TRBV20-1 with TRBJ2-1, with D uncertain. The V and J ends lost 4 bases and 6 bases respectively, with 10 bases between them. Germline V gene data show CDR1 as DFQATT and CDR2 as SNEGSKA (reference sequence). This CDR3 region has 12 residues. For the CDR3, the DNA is TGCAGTGCTACCAGTAGGGTCAATGAGCAGTTCTTC. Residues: CSATSRVNEQFF.

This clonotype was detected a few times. The CDR3 loop is CASSHWGTNDGYTF. CDR3 coding DNA: TGTGCCAGCAGCCATTGGGGGACCAATGATGGCTACACCTTC. This sequence joins TRBV14 and TRBJ1-2; TRBD1 might be the D (5 bases). Trimming cost V 3 bases and J 6 bases, with 14 bases left between them. The germline gives CDR1 SGHDN, CDR2 FVKESK. The CDR3 length is 14 residues. Combining the CDR3 with reference TRBV14 and TRBJ1-2 gives the whole variable domain EAGVTQFPSHSVIEKGQTVTLRCDPISGHDNLYWYRRVMGKEIKFLLHFVKESKQDESGMPNNRFLAERTGGTYSTLKVQPAELEDSGVYFCASSHWGTNDGYTFGSGTRLTVV.

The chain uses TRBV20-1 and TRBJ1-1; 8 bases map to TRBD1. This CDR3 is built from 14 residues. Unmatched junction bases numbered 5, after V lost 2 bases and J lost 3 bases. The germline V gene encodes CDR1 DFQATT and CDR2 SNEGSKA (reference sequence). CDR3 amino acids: CSARQGASDTEAFF. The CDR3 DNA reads TGCAGTGCTAGACAGGGGGCGAGTGACACTGAAGCTTTCTTT.

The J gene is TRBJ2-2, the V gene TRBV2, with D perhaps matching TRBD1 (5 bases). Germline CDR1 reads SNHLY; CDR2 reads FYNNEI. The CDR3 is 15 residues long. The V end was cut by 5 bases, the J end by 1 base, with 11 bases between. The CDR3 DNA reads TGTGCCAGCAGTTCTCACGACAGGAACACCGGGGAGCTGTTTTTT. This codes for CASSSHDRNTGELFF.

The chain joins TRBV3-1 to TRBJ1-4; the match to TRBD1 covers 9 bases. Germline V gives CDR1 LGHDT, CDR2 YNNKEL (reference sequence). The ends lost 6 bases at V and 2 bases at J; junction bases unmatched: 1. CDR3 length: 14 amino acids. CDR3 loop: CASRGQGTNEKLFF. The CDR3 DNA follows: TGTGCCAGCAGAGGACAGGGGACTAATGAAAAACTGTTTTTT.

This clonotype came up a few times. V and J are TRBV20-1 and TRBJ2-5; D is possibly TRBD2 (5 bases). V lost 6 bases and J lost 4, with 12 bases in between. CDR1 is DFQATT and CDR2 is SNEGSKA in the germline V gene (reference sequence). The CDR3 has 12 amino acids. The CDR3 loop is CSASTRAETQYF. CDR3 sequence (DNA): TGCAGTGCATCAACTAGGGCAGAGACCCAGTACTTC.

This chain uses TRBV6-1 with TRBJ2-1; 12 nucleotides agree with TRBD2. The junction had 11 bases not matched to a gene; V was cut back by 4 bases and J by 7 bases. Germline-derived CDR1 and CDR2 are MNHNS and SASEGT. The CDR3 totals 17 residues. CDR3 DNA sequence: TGTGCCAGCAGTGTCACTAGCGGGGGGAACCTGCGGAATGAGCAGTTCTTC. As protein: CASSVTSGGNLRNEQFF.

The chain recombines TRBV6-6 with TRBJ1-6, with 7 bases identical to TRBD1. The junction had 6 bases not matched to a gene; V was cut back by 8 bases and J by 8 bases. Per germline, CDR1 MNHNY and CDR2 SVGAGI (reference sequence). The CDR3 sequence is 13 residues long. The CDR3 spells CASARDSYSPLHF. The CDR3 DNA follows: TGTGCCAGCGCCCGGGACAGCTATTCACCCCTCCACTTT.

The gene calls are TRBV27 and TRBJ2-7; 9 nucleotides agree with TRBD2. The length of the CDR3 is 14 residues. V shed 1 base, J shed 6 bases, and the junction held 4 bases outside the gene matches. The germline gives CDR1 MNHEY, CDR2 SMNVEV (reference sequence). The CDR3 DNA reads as TGTGCCAGCAGTTTATGGGGCGGGAGGGCCGAGCAGTACTTC. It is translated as CASSLWGGRAEQYF.

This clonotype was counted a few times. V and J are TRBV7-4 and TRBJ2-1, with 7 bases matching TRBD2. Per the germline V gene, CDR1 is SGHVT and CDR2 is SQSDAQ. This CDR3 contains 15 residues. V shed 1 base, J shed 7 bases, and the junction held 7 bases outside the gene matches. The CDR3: CASSLVRGLINEQFF. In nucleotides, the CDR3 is TGTGCCAGCAGCTTAGTGCGGGGGTTGATAAATGAGCAGTTCTTC.